Shown below are 2 T cell receptor beta chains from a single sample sequenced in a study of vaccination effects on CD4 cells after COVID-19. TCRdb's copy holds only in-frame clones and misses some; the assay was immunoSEQ multiplex PCR. The sample carries tens of thousands of clones, just under 80% recorded once. For these TCRs, the target antigens are not known. The ViraFEST assay expanded antigen-specific CD4+ T cells with viral peptide pools before sequencing. With 10 days of culture completed, CD4+ T cells were isolated. Vaccinated recipients, who were negative for nucleocapsid antibodies, had no history of SARS-CoV-2 infection. Material: CD4+ T cells from PBMCs cultured with HCoV-OC43 spike peptides, obtained before COVID-19 vaccination. Regarding subset: HCoV-OC43 spike overlapping peptide pool stimulation. The source is a human donor who received a COVID-19 vaccine.

The rearrangement uses TRBV9 and TRBJ1-3; D is ambiguous. V was pared by 0 bases and J by 3 bases, with 4 bases between. Germline V gene sequence: CDR1 SGDLS, CDR2 YYNGEE. The CDR3 contains 13 residues. The CDR3 DNA reads as TGTGCCAGCAGCGTAGTGGATGGAAACACCATATATTTT. Protein: CASSVVDGNTIYF.

This chain joins TRBV19 and TRBJ1-2; D not certain. Trimming took off 8 bases at V and 4 bases at J, with 20 bases between the two ends. The CDR3 has 15 residues. Germline V gene sequence: CDR1 LNHDA, CDR2 SQIVND (reference sequence). CDR3 sequence reads: CASSAFKGTGYGYTF. The DNA of the CDR3 is TGTGCCAGTTCGGCCTTTAAGGGAACCGGCTATGGCTACACCTTC.